These 23 T cell receptor beta chains were all obtained from the same sample, sequenced in a study of T cell responses to AZD1222 COVID-19 vaccine. Clones were read by immunoSEQ multiplex PCR, and TCRdb kept only the in-frame ones, dropping some. The table records about 67,000 clones, around 80% of them present only once. The sequenced sample was peripheral blood, obtained on day 0 of AZD1222 vaccination. The receptors originated from an adult in good health.

This clone was observed a single time. The chain uses TRBV6-2 or TRBV6-3 and TRBJ1-2; D call uncertain. This CDR3 comprises 13 residues. The germline CDR1 and CDR2 sequences are MNHEY and SVGEGT. V was shortened by 2 bases and J by 4 bases, with 8 bases between the two germline ends. This CDR3 is CASSYTETYGYTF. CDR3 DNA: TGTGCCAGCAGTTACACAGAAACCTATGGCTACACCTTC.

The chain's CDR3 is CASSSYGQGTDTQYF. CDR3 sequence (DNA): TGTGCCAGCAGCAGCTACGGACAGGGAACAGATACGCAGTATTTT. This sequence joins TRBV7-3 and TRBJ2-3, with TRBD1 matching over 8 bases. The V and J ends lost 5 bases and 3 bases, in that order; junction bases with no gene match: 7. Looked up from germline, CDR1 is SGHTA and CDR2 is FQGTGA. The CDR3 has 15 residues.

The rearrangement links TRBV3-1 (or the pseudogene TRBV3-2) to TRBJ1-6; possible D gene TRBD1, 5 bases. This CDR3 is built from 15 residues. Between the trimmed V and J ends, which lost 2 bases and 14 bases, there was a span of 19 bases. Germline V CDR1 and CDR2: LGHDT, YNNKEL (reference sequence). CDR3 DNA: TGTGCCAGCAGCCAATTAGAACCGGCGGGCAGGGCCCTCCACTTT. Translation gives CASSQLEPAGRALHF.

This chain uses TRBV25-1 with TRBJ1-4; D not certain. V dropped 6 bases and J dropped 16 bases, with 18 bases sitting between them. Germline V gene sequence: CDR1 MGHDK, CDR2 SYGVNS. The CDR3 is 12 amino acids. The CDR3 protein is CASRLGVSRTFF. DNA for the CDR3: TGTGCCAGCAGACTTGGCGTCAGTCGGACGTTTTTT.

This chain uses TRBV4-2 with TRBJ2-2; 11 bases agree with TRBD2. V lost 5 bases and J lost 0; bases outside the gene matches: 5. Germline CDR1 LGHNA, CDR2 YNFKEQ. The length of the CDR3 is 17 residues. The CDR3 nucleotides read TGTGCCAGCAGCTCACTAGCGGGAGCTACGAACACCGGGGAGCTGTTTTTT. This translates into CASSSLAGATNTGELFF.

The rearrangement joins TRBV14 to TRBJ1-6; D not certain. This CDR3 is built from 15 residues. Between the trimmed V and J ends, which lost 0 bases and 7 bases, there was a span of 10 bases. Germline values: CDR1 SGHDN, CDR2 FVKESK. The DNA of the CDR3 is TGTGCCAGCAGCCAAGAGTTCCCAGAAAATTCACCCCTCCACTTT. It translates to CASSQEFPENSPLHF.

V is TRBV30 and J is TRBJ1-5; D uncertain. Germline assignment: CDR1 GTSNPN and CDR2 SVGIG (reference sequence). The CDR3 contains 14 residues. V lost 0 bases to trimming and J lost 4 bases, with 10 bases between them. DNA of the CDR3: TGTGCCTGGAGTGTACGCCAGGCGAATCAGCCCCAGCATTTT. Its translation: CAWSVRQANQPQHF.

This clone came up a few times. The V gene is TRBV29-1, the J gene TRBJ2-3, with D perhaps matching TRBD1 or TRBD2 (5 bases each). The CDR3 length is 12 residues. V was cut by 6 bases and J by 1 base, with 8 bases left in between. Germline CDR1 reads SQVTM; CDR2 reads ANQGSEA. The DNA of the CDR3 is TGCAGCGTCGTGGGGGGCACAGATACGCAGTATTTT. As protein: CSVVGGTDTQYF.

V is TRBV5-8 and J is TRBJ1-1; the D gene is possibly TRBD1 (6 bases). The CDR3 runs 14 residues. Trimming removed 7 bases at V and 1 base at J, with 14 bases between. Germline V gene data show CDR1 as SGHTS and CDR2 as YDEGEE. CDR3 loop: CASVKGGRNTEAFF. DNA of the CDR3: TGTGCCAGCGTCAAGGGGGGTAGGAACACTGAAGCTTTCTTT.

Here the CDR3 DNA reads TGTGCCAGCAGTTCCGGGACACTTACCTACGAGCAGTACTTC. It translates to CASSSGTLTYEQYF. The chain employs TRBV28 and TRBJ2-7; TRBD1 might be the D (6 bases). V shed 4 bases and J shed 2 bases, with 12 bases lying between them. From germline, CDR1 is MDHEN and CDR2 SYDVKM. The length of the CDR3 is 14 residues.

V is TRBV19 and J is TRBJ1-1; possible D gene TRBD1, 5 bases. V dropped 3 bases and J dropped 1 base, with 15 bases sitting between them. The CDR3 contains 16 residues. Germline values: CDR1 LNHDA, CDR2 SQIVND (reference sequence). As DNA, the CDR3 is TGTGCCAGTAGTATGGGGCAGGGTATCTCGAACACTGAAGCTTTCTTT. This codes for CASSMGQGISNTEAFF.

This clone was observed once. J is TRBJ2-7 and V is TRBV2; TRBD2 aligns across 7 bases. CDR1 is SNHLY and CDR2 is FYNNEI in the germline V gene. With 2 bases clipped from V and 7 bases from J, the junction kept 5 bases outside the gene matches. The CDR3 consists of 13 residues. CDR3 in amino acids: CASSEWRGKEQYF. DNA of the CDR3: TGTGCCAGCAGTGAATGGCGGGGGAAGGAGCAGTACTTC.

This clone was detected only once. This rearrangement joins TRBV11-2 to TRBJ1-1; the D is unclear. Germline CDR1 is SGHAT and CDR2 is FQNNGV. This CDR3 has 13 amino acids. V was trimmed by 1 base and J by 1 base, leaving 4 bases between them. CDR3 DNA sequence: TGTGCCAGCAGCTTAGTTAGGAACACTGAAGCTTTCTTT. This codes for CASSLVRNTEAFF.

J is TRBJ2-7 and V is TRBV27; TRBD1 aligns across 8 bases. The V gene end was trimmed by 8 bases and the J gene end by 1 base; junction bases not matched to a gene: 4. Germline values: CDR1 MNHEY, CDR2 SMNVEV (reference sequence). The length of the CDR3 is 13 residues. CDR3 amino acids: CASGNRGSYEQYF. In DNA form, the CDR3 reads TGTGCCAGCGGCAACAGGGGGTCCTACGAGCAGTACTTC.

The chain uses TRBV6-2 or TRBV6-3 and TRBJ2-7; the match to TRBD2 covers 11 bases. V was clipped by 6 bases and J by 6 bases; unmatched bases: 13. The CDR3 spans 16 residues. Germline values: CDR1 MNHEY, CDR2 SVGEGT. CDR3 sequence (DNA): TGTGCCAGCAGCCGTACGACTAGCGGGGCTTCACGCGAGCAGTACTTC. Translated: CASSRTTSGASREQYF.

This chain uses TRBV7-2 with TRBJ1-4; possibly TRBD1 for D (6 bases). V shed 5 bases and J shed 7 bases, with 17 bases lying between them. The CDR3 length is 15 residues. The germline gives CDR1 SGHTA, CDR2 FQGNSA. The CDR3 spells CASSPRPRGGEKLFF. For the CDR3, the DNA is TGTGCCAGCAGCCCAAGGCCCAGGGGCGGTGAAAAACTGTTTTTT.

This clone was seen a single time. The V and J genes are TRBV7-2 and TRBJ2-1; weak D call: TRBD2 (6 bases). The CDR3 extends over 13 amino acids. CDR1 SGHTA and CDR2 FQGNSA come from the germline V gene. The V and J ends lost 2 bases and 10 bases respectively, with 12 bases between them. CDR3 DNA sequence: TGTGCCAGCAGCTTACTTCTAGCGTGGGAGCAGTTCTTC. Protein sequence: CASSLLLAWEQFF.

This clone has a single count. This chain joins TRBV30 and TRBJ2-7; tentative D call: TRBD1 (6 bases). CDR1 is GTSNPN, CDR2 SVGIG, per germline (reference sequence). V lost 2 bases to trimming and J lost 7 bases, with 15 bases between them. There are 13 residues in the CDR3. The CDR3 sequence is CAWSQRTDTEQYF. The CDR3 bases are TGTGCCTGGAGTCAAAGGACAGACACAGAGCAGTACTTC.

The CDR3, as DNA: TGTGCCAGCAGCCCGACAAGCACAGGGGCGGGGCAGCCCCAGCATTTT. Translated, it gives CASSPTSTGAGQPQHF. The chain has TRBV5-5 and TRBJ1-5; 7 positions agree with TRBD1. This CDR3 region has 16 residues. J gave up 7 bases and V 4 bases, and 14 bases lay outside the gene matches. Germline values: CDR1 SGHKS, CDR2 YYEKEE (reference sequence).

This chain joins TRBV10-3 and TRBJ1-2, with D hard to call. Trimming left V 7 bases short and J 0 bases short, with 6 bases between. Germline CDR1 is ENHRY and CDR2 is SYGVKD. This CDR3 comprises 12 residues. The CDR3 coding sequence is TGTGCCATCATGAGCCCTAACTATGGCTACACCTTC. This translates into CAIMSPNYGYTF.

The chain recombines TRBV5-1 with TRBJ1-1; no clear D. Germline assignment: CDR1 SGHRS and CDR2 YFSETQ. There are 14 residues in the CDR3. Trimming pared 0 bases from V and 2 bases from J, leaving 8 bases between. CDR3: CASSLDSGNTEAFF. The CDR3 nucleotides read TGCGCCAGCAGCTTGGACAGTGGAAACACTGAAGCTTTCTTT.

The CDR3 DNA is TGTGCCACTGACCGCGGGGGCCCTCAAGAGACCCAGTACTTC. It encodes CATDRGGPQETQYF. The chain combines TRBV24-1 with TRBJ2-5; TRBD2 is a possible D gene (7 bases). Trimming took off 10 bases at V and 2 bases at J, with 16 bases between the two ends. There are 14 residues in the CDR3. Per germline, CDR1 KGHDR and CDR2 SFDVKD.

V is TRBV9 and J is TRBJ1-5, with D possibly TRBD1 on 5 matching bases. The CDR3 is made up of 15 amino acids. V dropped 4 bases and J dropped 3 bases, with 14 bases sitting between them. The germline CDR1 and CDR2 sequences are SGDLS and YYNGEE. CDR3 DNA: TGTGCCAGCAGCCCGTGGACGGACAACAATCAGCCCCAGCATTTT. It translates to CASSPWTDNNQPQHF.